These T cell receptor beta chains were read from a single sample in a study of blood T cell repertoires in COVID-19. Produced via immunoSEQ multiplex PCR; TCRdb's table is partial and in-frame only. The table shows about 240,000 clones, with about nine tenths occurring only once. Sequenced: peripheral blood. The receptors stem from a man aged 55 to 70 with acute or convalescent COVID-19. The CDR3 runs from the conserved cysteine through the conserved F or W. A D gene is named only where the DNA matches it firmly.

D	V	J	CDR3	DNA
-	TRBV6-1	TRBJ2-7	CASSEALSGARYEQYF	TGTGCCAGCAGTGAAGCGCTGTCAGGGGCTCGTTACGAGCAGTACTTC
TRBD1	TRBV29-1	TRBJ1-4	CSAGQGKEKLFF	TGCAGCGCCGGACAGGGGAAGGAAAAACTGTTTTTT
-	TRBV6-5	TRBJ2-3	CASSSPGEPTDTQYF	TGTGCCAGCAGTTCCCCAGGGGAACCCACAGATACGCAGTATTTT
TRBD1	TRBV7-9	TRBJ1-6	CASSPRQGSPLHF	TGTGCCAGCAGCCCCCGACAGGGTTCACCCCTCCACTTT
TRBD1	TRBV5-1	TRBJ1-6	CASSLNRGQGDSPLHF	TGCGCCAGCAGCCTGAACAGGGGGCAAGGAGATTCACCCCTCCACTTT
TRBD1	TRBV7-9	TRBJ2-5	CASSSGTGSFGETQYF	TGTGCCAGCAGCTCAGGGACAGGGAGTTTTGGAGAGACCCAGTACTTC
TRBD1	TRBV5-6	TRBJ2-7	CARMDRGFDSEQYF	TGTGCCAGAATGGACAGGGGATTCGATTCCGAGCAGTACTTC
-	TRBV5-1	TRBJ1-2	CASSLEGQNYGYTF	TGCGCCAGCAGCTTGGAGGGACAAAATTATGGCTACACCTTC
-	TRBV7-3	TRBJ2-1	CASSLGAVNEQFF	TGTGCCAGCAGCTTAGGGGCGGTCAATGAGCAGTTCTTC
-	TRBV5-1	TRBJ2-7	CASSFSGLLPYEQYF	TGCGCCAGCAGCTTCTCAGGACTACTACCCTACGAGCAGTACTTC
-	TRBV5-8	TRBJ1-2	CASSPRERPNYGYTF	TGTGCCAGCAGCCCCCGGGAGCGCCCTAACTATGGCTACACCTTC